Below are 2 T cell receptor beta chains sequenced from a single sample in a study of T cells in Graves' hyperthyroidism and ophthalmopathy. Using RNA transcripts as the source, TCR beta CDR3 regions were amplified. The HTBI primer set drove a first-round RT-PCR of the TCR CDR3. TCRdb re-called the multiplex PCR reads through MiXCR, storing one row per CDR3 protein. The table lists roughly 700,000 distinct CDR3 sequences, 17% of them singletons. Sequencing was performed on blood. These receptors all stem from a middle-aged man with Graves' hyperthyroidism.

This clonotype was counted at least ten times. The rearrangement joins TRBV9 to TRBJ1-1, with D hard to call. V lost 4 bases and J lost 1, with 11 bases in between. Germline V gene sequence: CDR1 SGDLS, CDR2 YYNGEE. The CDR3 sequence is 14 residues long. CDR3 DNA: TGTGCCAGCAGCAAGAATGGAGAGAACACTGAAGCTTTCTTT. This translates into CASSKNGENTEAFF.

The chain carries TRBV10-3 and TRBJ2-2; 11 nucleotides line up with TRBD2. V gave up 8 bases and J gave up 3 bases; unmatched junction bases: 5. This CDR3 region has 15 residues. Germline CDR1 ENHRY, CDR2 SYGVKD. The CDR3 here is CAIRPGLADTGELFF. The CDR3 region has the DNA TGTGCCATCCGACCGGGACTAGCGGACACCGGGGAGCTGTTTTTT.